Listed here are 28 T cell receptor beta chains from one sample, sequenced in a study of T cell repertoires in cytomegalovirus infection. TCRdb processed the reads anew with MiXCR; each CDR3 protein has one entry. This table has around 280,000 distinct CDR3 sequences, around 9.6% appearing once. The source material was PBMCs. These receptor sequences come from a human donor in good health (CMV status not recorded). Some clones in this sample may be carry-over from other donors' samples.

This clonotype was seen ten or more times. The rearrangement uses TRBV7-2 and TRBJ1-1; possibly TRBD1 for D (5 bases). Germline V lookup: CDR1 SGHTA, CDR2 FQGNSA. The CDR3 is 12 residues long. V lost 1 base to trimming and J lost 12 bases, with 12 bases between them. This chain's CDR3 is CASSLDRSISFF. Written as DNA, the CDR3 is TGTGCCAGCAGCTTAGACAGGAGCATTTCTTTCTTT.

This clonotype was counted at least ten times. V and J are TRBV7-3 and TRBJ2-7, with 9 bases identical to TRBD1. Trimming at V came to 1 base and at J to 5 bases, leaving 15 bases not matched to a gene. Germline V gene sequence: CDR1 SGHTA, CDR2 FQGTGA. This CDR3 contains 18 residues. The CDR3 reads CASSLSGQGLARIHEQYV. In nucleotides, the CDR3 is TGTGCCAGCAGCTTAAGCGGACAGGGGTTGGCGCGCATCCACGAGCAGTACGTC.

CDR3 DNA: TGCGCCAGCAGTGAGTCGGGAACTCCTGGGGGAGCTTTCTTT. This codes for CASSESGTPGGAFF. The gene calls are TRBV10-1 and TRBJ1-1; D is possibly TRBD1 (5 bases). Germline CDR1 and CDR2: WNHNN and SYGVQD (reference sequence). The CDR3 loop spans 14 amino acids. The V and J ends lost 0 bases and 10 bases respectively, with 15 bases between them.

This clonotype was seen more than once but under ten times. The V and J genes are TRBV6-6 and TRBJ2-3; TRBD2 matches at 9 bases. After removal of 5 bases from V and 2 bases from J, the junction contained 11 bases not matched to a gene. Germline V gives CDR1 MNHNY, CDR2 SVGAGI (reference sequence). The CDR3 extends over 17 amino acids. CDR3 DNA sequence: TGTGCCAGCAGTCAGCCGGTTAGCGGGGGTTACACAGATACGCAGTATTTT. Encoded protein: CASSQPVSGGYTDTQYF.

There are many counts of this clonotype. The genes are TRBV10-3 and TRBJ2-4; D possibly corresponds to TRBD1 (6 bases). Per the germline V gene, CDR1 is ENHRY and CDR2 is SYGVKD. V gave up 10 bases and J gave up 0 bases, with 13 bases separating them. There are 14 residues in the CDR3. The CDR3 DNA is TGTGCCACCGGGACACCCCTAGCCAAAAACATTCAGTACTTC. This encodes CATGTPLAKNIQYF.

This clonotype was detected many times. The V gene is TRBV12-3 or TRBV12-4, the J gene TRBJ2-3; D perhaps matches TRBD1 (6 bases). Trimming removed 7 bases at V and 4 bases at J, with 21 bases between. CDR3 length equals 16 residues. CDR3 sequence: CASTLDSLLASDTQYF. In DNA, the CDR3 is TGTGCCAGCACCCTGGACAGCCTTTTAGCTTCAGATACGCAGTATTTT.

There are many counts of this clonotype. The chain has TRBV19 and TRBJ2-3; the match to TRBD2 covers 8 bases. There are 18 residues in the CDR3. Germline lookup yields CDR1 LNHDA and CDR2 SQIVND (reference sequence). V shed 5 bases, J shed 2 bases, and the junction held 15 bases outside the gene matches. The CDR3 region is CASSHRRGGQHPTDTQYF. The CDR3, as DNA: TGTGCCAGTAGTCACCGCCGGGGGGGCCAACATCCCACAGATACGCAGTATTTT.

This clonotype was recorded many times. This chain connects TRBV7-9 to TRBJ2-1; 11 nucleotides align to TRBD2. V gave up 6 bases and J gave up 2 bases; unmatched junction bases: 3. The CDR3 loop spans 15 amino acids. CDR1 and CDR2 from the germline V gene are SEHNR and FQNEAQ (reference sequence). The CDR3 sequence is CASRFSGGAYNEQFF. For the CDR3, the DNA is TGTGCCAGCAGATTTAGCGGGGGGGCCTACAATGAGCAGTTCTTC.

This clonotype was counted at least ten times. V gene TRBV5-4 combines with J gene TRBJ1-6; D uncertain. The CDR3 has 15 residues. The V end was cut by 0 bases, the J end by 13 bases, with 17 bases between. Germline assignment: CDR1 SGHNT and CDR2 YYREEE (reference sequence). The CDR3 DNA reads TGTGCCAGCAGCTTGGACTCATCCCGCTTTAATCCCCTCCACTTT. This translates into CASSLDSSRFNPLHF.

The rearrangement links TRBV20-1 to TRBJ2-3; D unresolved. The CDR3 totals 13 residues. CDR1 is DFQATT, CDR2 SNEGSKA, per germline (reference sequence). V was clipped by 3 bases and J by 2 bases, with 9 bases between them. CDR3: CSASSPTTDTQYF. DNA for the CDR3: TGCAGTGCTAGTAGCCCTACCACAGATACGCAGTATTTT.

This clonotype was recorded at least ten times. The CDR3 loop reads CASDILRTPDTDTQYF. The CDR3 bases are TGTGCCAGCGATATATTACGGACACCCGACACAGATACGCAGTATTTT. The chain is built from TRBV10-3 and TRBJ2-3; D is possibly TRBD1 (5 bases). V was shortened by 10 bases and J by 2 bases, with 22 bases between the two germline ends. The CDR3 has 16 amino acids. The germline V gene encodes CDR1 ENHRY and CDR2 SYGVKD.

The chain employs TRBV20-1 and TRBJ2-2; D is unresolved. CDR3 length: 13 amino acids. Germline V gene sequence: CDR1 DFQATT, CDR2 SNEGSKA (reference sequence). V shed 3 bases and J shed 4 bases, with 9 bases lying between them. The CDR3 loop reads CSARTRATGELFF. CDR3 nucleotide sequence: TGCAGTGCTAGGACCCGTGCCACCGGGGAGCTGTTTTTT.

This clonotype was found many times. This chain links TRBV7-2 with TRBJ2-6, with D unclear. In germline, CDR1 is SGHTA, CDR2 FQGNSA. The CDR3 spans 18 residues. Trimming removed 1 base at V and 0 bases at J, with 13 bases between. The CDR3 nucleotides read TGTGCCAGCAGCTTAGGTCGTTGGCCGCTCTCTGGGGCCAACGTCCTGACTTTC. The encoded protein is CASSLGRWPLSGANVLTF. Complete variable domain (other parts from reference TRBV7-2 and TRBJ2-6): GAGVSQSPSNKVTEKGKDVELRCDPISGHTALYWYRQSLGQGLEFLIYFQGNSAPDKSGLPSDRFSAERTGGSVSTLTIQRTQQEDSAVYLCASSLGRWPLSGANVLTFGAGSRLTVL.

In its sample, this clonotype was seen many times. The CDR3, as DNA: TGTGCCAGCAGTCATAAGCGGGGGGGCATTACAGATACGCAGTATTTT. Its protein is CASSHKRGGITDTQYF. V and J are TRBV6-6 and TRBJ2-3, with 10 bases fitting TRBD2. The germline V gene encodes CDR1 MNHNY and CDR2 SVGAGI (reference sequence). Unmatched junction bases numbered 8, after V lost 5 bases and J lost 3 bases. The CDR3 has 16 amino acids.

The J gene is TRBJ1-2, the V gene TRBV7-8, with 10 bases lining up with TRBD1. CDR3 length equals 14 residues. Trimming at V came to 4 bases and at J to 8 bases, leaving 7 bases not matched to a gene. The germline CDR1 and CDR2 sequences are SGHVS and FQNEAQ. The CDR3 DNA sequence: TGTGCCAGCAGCTCGGGACAGGGGCAATGGGGCTACACCTTC. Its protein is CASSSGQGQWGYTF.

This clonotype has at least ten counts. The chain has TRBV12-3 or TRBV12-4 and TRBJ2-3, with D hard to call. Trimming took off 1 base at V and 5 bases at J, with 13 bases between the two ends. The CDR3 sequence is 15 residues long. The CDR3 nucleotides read TGTGCCAGCAGTTTAGGAGCATCGAATGGAGATACGCAGTATTTT. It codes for CASSLGASNGDTQYF.

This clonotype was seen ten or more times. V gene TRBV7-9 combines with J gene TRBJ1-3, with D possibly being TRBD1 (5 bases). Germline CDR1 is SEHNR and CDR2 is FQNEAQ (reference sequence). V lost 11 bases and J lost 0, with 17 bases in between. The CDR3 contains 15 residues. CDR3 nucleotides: TGTGCCGCCGAGGGACGGCGAAGCTCTGGAAACACCATATATTTT. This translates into CAAEGRRSSGNTIYF.

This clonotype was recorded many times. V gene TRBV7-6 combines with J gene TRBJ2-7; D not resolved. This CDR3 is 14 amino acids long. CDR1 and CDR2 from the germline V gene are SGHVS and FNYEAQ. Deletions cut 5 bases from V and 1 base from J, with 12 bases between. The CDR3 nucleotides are TGTGCCAGCAGCCCAGGCCCTGGGTCCTACGAGCAGTACTTC. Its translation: CASSPGPGSYEQYF.

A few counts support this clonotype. The chain's CDR3 is CASNKIGGEQYF. CDR3 sequence (DNA): TGTGCCAGTAACAAAATCGGGGGGGAGCAGTACTTC. This chain connects TRBV19 to TRBJ2-7, with TRBD2 identical over 7 bases. The CDR3 has 12 amino acids. Germline V gene lookup returns CDR1 LNHDA and CDR2 SQIVND (reference sequence). V shed 7 bases and J 7 bases; nucleotides not matched to a gene: 7.

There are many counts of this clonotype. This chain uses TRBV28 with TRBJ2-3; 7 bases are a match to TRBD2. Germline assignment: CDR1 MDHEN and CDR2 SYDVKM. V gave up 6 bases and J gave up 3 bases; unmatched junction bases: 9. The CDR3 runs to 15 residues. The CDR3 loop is CASRLNGGRTDTQYF. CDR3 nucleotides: TGTGCCAGCAGGTTAAACGGGGGGAGGACAGATACGCAGTATTTT.

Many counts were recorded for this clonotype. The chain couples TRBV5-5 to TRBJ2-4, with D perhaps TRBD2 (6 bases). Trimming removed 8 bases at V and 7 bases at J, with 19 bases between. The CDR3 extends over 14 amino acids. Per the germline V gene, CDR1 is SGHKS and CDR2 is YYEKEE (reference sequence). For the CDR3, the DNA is TGTGCCAGTTCGCGGCCCGGGGGTACGAACATTCAGTACTTC. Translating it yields CASSRPGGTNIQYF.

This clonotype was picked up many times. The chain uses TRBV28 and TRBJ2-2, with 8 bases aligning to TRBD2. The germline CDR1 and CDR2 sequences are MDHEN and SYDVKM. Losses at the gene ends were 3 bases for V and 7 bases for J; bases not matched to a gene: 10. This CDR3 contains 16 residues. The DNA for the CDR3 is TGTGCCAGCAGTTTTCAGGCGGTAGCGGGGATCGGGGAGCTGTTTTTT. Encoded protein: CASSFQAVAGIGELFF.

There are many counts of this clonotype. The CDR3 reads CASSYRAQGLGGTEAFF. The CDR3 region has the DNA TGTGCCAGCAGTTACCGCGCACAGGGATTGGGAGGGACTGAAGCTTTCTTT. This chain joins TRBV6-5 and TRBJ1-1, with TRBD1 as a possible D gene (6 bases). Germline assignment: CDR1 MNHEY and CDR2 SVGAGI. V lost 2 bases to trimming and J lost 5 bases, with 21 bases between them. The CDR3 is 17 residues long.

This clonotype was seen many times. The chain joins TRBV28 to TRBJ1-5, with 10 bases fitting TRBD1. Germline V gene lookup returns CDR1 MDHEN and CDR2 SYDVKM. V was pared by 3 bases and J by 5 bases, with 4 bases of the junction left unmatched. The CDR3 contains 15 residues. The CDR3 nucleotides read TGTGCCAGCAGTTTGCGGGACAGGGGATATCAGCCCCAGCATTTT. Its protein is CASSLRDRGYQPQHF.

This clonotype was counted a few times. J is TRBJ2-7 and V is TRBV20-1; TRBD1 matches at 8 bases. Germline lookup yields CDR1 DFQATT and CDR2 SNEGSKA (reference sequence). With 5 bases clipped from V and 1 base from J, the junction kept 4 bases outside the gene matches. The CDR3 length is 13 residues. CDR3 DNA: TGCAGTGCTGCAAGACAGGGGTCCTACGAGCAGTACTTC. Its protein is CSAARQGSYEQYF.

CDR3 nucleotides: TGCAGTGCTAGAGACTACTTACGCACAGATACGCAGTATTTT. Its translation: CSARDYLRTDTQYF. The V gene is TRBV20-1, the J gene TRBJ2-3; no firm D call. The V gene's germline CDR1 is DFQATT and CDR2 SNEGSKA (reference sequence). The CDR3 contains 14 residues. Trimming stripped 0 bases from V and 1 base from J, with 8 bases between.

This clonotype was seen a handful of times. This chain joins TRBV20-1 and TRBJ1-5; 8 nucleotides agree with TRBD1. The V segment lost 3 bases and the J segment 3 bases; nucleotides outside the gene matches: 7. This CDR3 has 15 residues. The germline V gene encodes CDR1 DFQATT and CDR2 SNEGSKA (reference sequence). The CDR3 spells CSARAGGAVNQPQHF. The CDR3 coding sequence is TGCAGTGCTAGGGCAGGGGGCGCGGTCAATCAGCCCCAGCATTTT.

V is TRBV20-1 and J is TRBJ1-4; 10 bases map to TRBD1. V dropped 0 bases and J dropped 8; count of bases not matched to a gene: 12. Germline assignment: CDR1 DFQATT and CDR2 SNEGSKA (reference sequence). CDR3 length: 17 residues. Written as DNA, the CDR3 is TGCAGTGCTAGAGATCTAAAGAGACAGGGGGCCGGCGAAAAACTGTTTTTT. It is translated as CSARDLKRQGAGEKLFF.